This record concerns one T cell receptor beta chain sequence. What it recognizes is unknown. The sample belongs to a study of cytotoxic CD8 clonotypes in ibrutinib-treated CLL. Overall study findings and caveats: Having risen at ibrutinib response, clonality had fallen back toward baseline by progression. Starting clonality was above that of age-matched healthy donors and tracked circulating CD8+ T-cell counts. Sample timing was unmatched between remission and later-progressing patients; lymph nodes unstudied.

The protocol was immunoSEQ multiplex PCR, while the TCRdb copy is restricted to in-frame clones and leaves out a portion. The table lists around 70,000 clones, about 63% of them singletons, with approximately 6.2% in the top ten. Between the trimmed V and J ends, which lost 4 bases and 0 bases, there was a span of 16 bases. The CDR3 contains 16 residues. Germline V lookup: CDR1 SGHNT, CDR2 YYREEE (reference sequence). Frozen-stored PBMCs produced roughly 2 micrograms of genomic DNA for TCR beta libraries. The source is a human donor with chronic lymphocytic leukemia. The material was PBMCs, obtained after 12 months of ibrutinib treatment. The rearrangement links TRBV5-4 to TRBJ1-1; a possible D gene is TRBD1 (6 bases). The CDR3 protein is CASSPRLGALNTEAFF. The CDR3 DNA reads as TGTGCCAGCAGCCCCAGACTGGGGGCGTTGAACACTGAAGCTTTCTTT.